The rows below give T cell receptor beta chains drawn from one sample of a study of PD-L1 blockade in urothelial cancer. This table comes from immunoSEQ multiplex PCR, and its TCRdb copy is limited to in-frame clones, with some not included. The sample has approximately 91,000 clones, around four fifths seen once. This specimen consisted of PBMCs, obtained around atezolizumab (anti-PD-L1) treatment. The source of these receptors is a man between 65 and 85 years old with urothelial cancer. The CDR3 runs from the conserved cysteine through the conserved F or W. Each record gives: CDR3 protein, CDR3 DNA, V gene, clone size, D gene, J gene. The D gene is left open where the match is weak. Not all rows give a size; the values are once, few, many and, for expanded clones, a class.

CASSWDREDGELFF | TGTGCCAGTAGCTGGGACAGGGAGGACGGGGAGCTGTTTTTT | TRBV19 | . | TRBD1 | TRBJ2-2
CASSLGRAGDYYEQYF | TGTGCCAGCAGCTTAGGTAGAGCGGGAGACTACTACGAGCAGTACTTC | TRBV11-3 | . | TRBD2 | TRBJ2-7
CASSSKGGQGRLFF | TGTGCCAGTAGTTCAAAAGGGGGACAGGGAAGACTGTTTTTT | TRBV19 | . | TRBD1 | TRBJ1-4
CASSRGQPPNEKLFF | TGCGCCAGCAGCCGCGGACAGCCACCTAATGAAAAACTGTTTTTT | TRBV4-1 | . | . | TRBJ1-4
CASSLTSGYKNIQYF | TGTGCCAGCAGCTTAACTAGCGGATACAAAAACATTCAGTACTTC | TRBV7-9 | . | TRBD2 | TRBJ2-4
CASSEASGYEADSNQPQHF | TGTGCCAGCAGTGAAGCGTCCGGATACGAGGCAGACAGCAATCAGCCCCAGCATTTT | TRBV6-1 | . | . | TRBJ1-5
CASSPGLGVETQYF | TGTGCCAGCAGTCCGGGACTAGGCGTAGAGACCCAGTACTTC | TRBV2 | . | TRBD2 | TRBJ2-5
CASSVDRGSSYNEQFF | TGTGCCAGCAGCGTAGATCGCGGGAGCTCCTACAATGAGCAGTTCTTC | TRBV9 | . | TRBD2 | TRBJ2-1
CASSYRPGADTQYF | TGTGCCAGCAGTTACCGCCCGGGGGCAGATACGCAGTATTTT | TRBV6-5 | . | . | TRBJ2-3
CASSFFSRSSYNEQFF | TGTGCCAGCAGTTTTTTCTCTCGCAGCTCCTACAATGAGCAGTTCTTC | TRBV27 | . | . | TRBJ2-1
CASSPRTGLETQYF | TGTGCCAGCAGCCCGCGGACAGGGTTAGAGACCCAGTACTTC | TRBV9 | . | TRBD1 | TRBJ2-5
CASSHRDRTTNEKLFF | TGTGCCAGCAGCCACCGGGACAGAACAACTAATGAAAAACTGTTTTTT | TRBV6-6 | . | TRBD1 | TRBJ1-4
CASSSQGAGSEQYF | TGTGCCAGCAGCTCACAGGGGGCTGGGAGTGAGCAGTACTTC | TRBV5-4 | . | TRBD1 | TRBJ2-7
CASSIRRNTEAFF | TGTGCCAGTAGTATACGCAGGAACACTGAAGCTTTCTTT | TRBV19 | once | . | TRBJ1-1
CASSYGQGLNQPQHF | TGTGCCAGCAGTTACGGACAGGGCCTCAATCAGCCCCAGCATTTT | TRBV6-5 | . | TRBD1 | TRBJ1-5
CASTRLAGGDNEQFF | TGCGCCAGCACCCGACTAGCGGGGGGGGACAATGAGCAGTTCTTC | TRBV4-1 | . | TRBD2 | TRBJ2-1
CASSPGGVYTEAFF | TGCGCCAGCAGCCCGGGAGGAGTGTACACTGAAGCTTTCTTT | TRBV10-1 | . | . | TRBJ1-1
CASSLTVAGGNTIYF | TGTGCCAGCAGCTTGACAGTCGCTGGGGGAAACACCATATATTTT | TRBV13 | few | . | TRBJ1-3
CASSLGTRDSYQPQHF | TGTGCCAGCAGCTTAGGGACCCGGGACAGTTATCAGCCCCAGCATTTT | TRBV5-6 | . | TRBD1 | TRBJ1-5
CASSYSLASSSYEQYF | TGTGCCAGCAGTTACTCGCTAGCGTCGAGCTCCTACGAGCAGTACTTC | TRBV6-5 | . | . | TRBJ2-7
CASGLGTGGNTIYF | TGTGCCAGCGGACTTGGGACAGGGGGAAACACCATATATTTT | TRBV5-4 | . | TRBD1 | TRBJ1-3
CASSVSTGNTEAFF | TGTGCCAGCAGTGTCTCTACAGGGAACACTGAAGCTTTCTTT | TRBV2 | few | . | TRBJ1-1
CASSLDRGENEQFF | TGTGCCAGCAGCTTGGACAGGGGAGAGAATGAGCAGTTCTTC | TRBV7-9 | . | TRBD1 | TRBJ2-1
CASSLGIRDRGEEQYF | TGTGCCAGCAGCTTAGGGATCCGGGACAGGGGCGAGGAGCAGTACTTC | TRBV7-6 | . | TRBD1 | TRBJ2-7
CASGSGGNYGYTF | TGTGCCAGTGGATCGGGAGGGAACTATGGCTACACCTTC | TRBV19 | . | . | TRBJ1-2
CASSQRGDLFGYTF | TGTGCCAGCAGCCAACGGGGGGATCTTTTTGGCTACACCTTC | TRBV6-1 | . | . | TRBJ1-2
CASSESRGLAGWYNEQFF | TGTGCCAGCAGTGAATCGAGGGGACTAGCGGGATGGTACAATGAGCAGTTCTTC | TRBV6-1 | . | TRBD2 | TRBJ2-1
CASSQLAGTLNTGELFF | TGCGCCAGCAGCCAGTTAGCCGGGACACTGAACACCGGGGAGCTGTTTTTT | TRBV4-1 | . | . | TRBJ2-2
CASSDSQDYGYTF | TGTGCCAGCTCGGACAGCCAAGACTATGGCTACACCTTC | TRBV18 | . | . | TRBJ1-2
CASSDEGAIYF | TGTGCCAGCAGTGACGAAGGGGCCATATATTTT | TRBV6-1 | . | . | TRBJ1-3
CASSIAQGRGSYNEQFF | TGTGCCAGTAGTATAGCTCAAGGGCGGGGGAGCTACAATGAGCAGTTCTTC | TRBV19 | . | TRBD2 | TRBJ2-1
CASSLNRPNTEAFF | TGTGCCAGCAGCTTGAACAGGCCCAACACTGAAGCTTTCTTT | TRBV5-8 | . | . | TRBJ1-1
CASSSKPGGLYGYTF | TGTGCCAGTAGCTCTAAACCCGGCGGACTGTATGGCTACACCTTC | TRBV19 | . | . | TRBJ1-2
CASSIARAQETQYF | TGTGCCAGTAGTATAGCCAGGGCTCAAGAGACCCAGTACTTC | TRBV19 | . | . | TRBJ2-5
CASSTTGGETQYF | TGTGCCAGTAGTACCACAGGGGGGGAGACCCAGTACTTC | TRBV19 | . | TRBD1 | TRBJ2-5
CASSGGWGYEQYF | TGTGCCAGCAGTGGAGGGTGGGGGTACGAGCAGTACTTC | TRBV6-6 | . | . | TRBJ2-7
CASPIGGCSYNEQFF | TGTGCCAGTCCGATAGGAGGCTGCTCCTACAATGAGCAGTTCTTC | TRBV27 | few | . | TRBJ2-1
CASSRTSGRAGGETQYF | TGTGCCAGCAGTCGGACTAGCGGGAGGGCCGGTGGAGAGACCCAGTACTTC | TRBV2 | . | TRBD2 | TRBJ2-5
CASSSGLAGTGELFF | TGTGCCAGCAGCTCCGGACTAGCGGGAACCGGGGAGCTGTTTTTT | TRBV7-9 | . | TRBD2 | TRBJ2-2
CASAPKGFETQYF | TGTGCCAGCGCCCCCAAGGGGTTTGAGACCCAGTACTTC | TRBV5-4 | once | . | TRBJ2-5
CASSSDRSGEQYF | TGTGCCAGCAGCTCAGACAGGTCGGGCGAGCAGTACTTC | TRBV7-6 | . | . | TRBJ2-7
CASSPQAGGLTDTQYF | TGCGCCAGCAGCCCCCAGGCGGGGGGACTAACAGATACGCAGTATTTT | TRBV5-1 | . | TRBD2 | TRBJ2-3
CASSQDPDRGQYEQYF | TGCGCCAGCAGCCAAGACCCGGACAGGGGGCAATACGAGCAGTACTTC | TRBV4-1 | few | TRBD1 | TRBJ2-7
CASSFGGLNEKLFF | TGCGCCAGCAGCTTCGGAGGTTTAAATGAAAAACTGTTTTTT | TRBV5-1 | . | . | TRBJ1-4
CASSENERAYEQYF | TGTGCCAGCAGTGAAAACGAGAGGGCCTACGAGCAGTACTTC | TRBV6-1 | few | . | TRBJ2-7
CASSQSTDTQYF | TGTGCCAGCAGCCAAAGCACAGATACGCAGTATTTT | TRBV7-9 | . | . | TRBJ2-3
CASSNFRVPGNTIYF | TGTGCCAGCAGCAACTTCAGGGTTCCCGGAAACACCATATATTTT | TRBV7-2 | . | . | TRBJ1-3
CASSQGAGGTDTQYF | TGTGCCAGCAGCCAGGGAGCGGGAGGCACAGATACGCAGTATTTT | TRBV11-2 | . | TRBD2 | TRBJ2-3
CSGGGGGSGRVDTQYF | TGCAGCGGAGGAGGTGGCGGTAGCGGGAGGGTCGATACGCAGTATTTT | TRBV29-1 | . | TRBD2 | TRBJ2-3
CASSGTGGSNEQFF | TGTGCCAGCAGTGGGACAGGGGGTAGCAATGAGCAGTTCTTC | TRBV6-6 | . | TRBD1 | TRBJ2-1